A selection of T cell receptor beta chains follows, all from one sample in a study of tumor-infiltrating lymphocytes in primary liver carcinoma. TCRdb reprocessed the multiplex PCR reads with MiXCR, giving one entry per CDR3 protein. The sample yields about 320,000 distinct CDR3 sequences, 45% to 70% seen once. Sequencing was carried out using peripheral blood. These TCRs come from a woman aged 25 to 45 with primary liver carcinoma and hepatitis B virus infection. The CDR3 runs from the conserved cysteine through the conserved F or W. A D gene is named only where the DNA matches it firmly.

CDR3aa | v_gene | d_gene | j_gene
CANGGGADEKLYF | TRBV7-9 | NA | TRBJ1-4
CASSGQRASGANVLTF | TRBV6-1 | NA | TRBJ2-6
CASSLWGGDGYTF | TRBV12-3/TRBV12-4 | NA | TRBJ1-2
CASSSRTGGTQYF | TRBV7-9 | TRBD2 | TRBJ2-5
CASSEAIGAGAHEQYF | TRBV6-1 | TRBD2 | TRBJ2-7
CASSRLRDRSIQETQYF | TRBV6-2/TRBV6-3 | TRBD1 | TRBJ2-5
CASSSSGTAGYSGANVLTF | TRBV28 | TRBD1 | TRBJ2-6
CSVDGPRQNYGYTF | TRBV29-1 | NA | TRBJ1-2
CASSLSPIEKLFF | TRBV5-1 | NA | TRBJ1-4
CVSNSLASINEQFF | TRBV11-2 | NA | TRBJ2-1
CSVGTGGVRLGRAFF | TRBV29-1 | NA | TRBJ1-1
CASSLVGGNNIRYF | TRBV13 | TRBD2 | TRBJ2-4
CVSSPGASGSRTDTQYF | TRBV7-9 | TRBD2 | TRBJ2-3
CASNYRPGQGLYEQYF | TRBV6-5 | TRBD1 | TRBJ2-7
CASSSKTRDRGSYEQYF | TRBV6-6 | TRBD1 | TRBJ2-7
CASIGGPNYGYTF | TRBV6-5 | NA | TRBJ1-2
CASTPIQNYEQYF | TRBV7-9 | NA | TRBJ2-7
CASEEREQYF | TRBV6-5 | NA | TRBJ2-7
CASSPVGPVANEQFF | TRBV6-5 | NA | TRBJ2-1
CASSFGLVKNIQYF | TRBV28 | TRBD2 | TRBJ2-4
CASSLYLQGRPYEQYF | TRBV5-5 | TRBD1 | TRBJ2-7
CASRPGQAGTGELSF | TRBV7-9 | TRBD1 | TRBJ2-2
CASSQDRGGGQPQHF | TRBV4-3 | NA | TRBJ1-5
CASSYSGQGETQYF | TRBV6-5 | TRBD1 | TRBJ2-5
CASSYGAGRGEQFF | TRBV6-2/TRBV6-3 | NA | TRBJ2-1
CASSSPQGSEAFF | TRBV6-5 | NA | TRBJ1-1
CASGSPLGRGEQFF | TRBV12-5 | TRBD2 | TRBJ2-1
CASSLGQGRQLVQPQHF | TRBV11-3 | TRBD1 | TRBJ1-5
CGSSSYRPNQPQHF | TRBV6-6 | NA | TRBJ1-5
CVSSSRTGTYEQYF | TRBV11-1 | NA | TRBJ2-7
CASSKERRFNEKLFF | TRBV6-5 | NA | TRBJ1-4
CASSYSRQETQYF | TRBV6-5 | NA | TRBJ2-5
CASSSSGGPYNEQFF | TRBV6-1 | TRBD2 | TRBJ2-1
CSVETGSNEAFF | TRBV29-1 | TRBD1 | TRBJ1-1
CATSPTSGYEQYF | TRBV24-1 | TRBD2 | TRBJ2-7
CASSLGLAGGRDEQYF | TRBV4-3 | TRBD2 | TRBJ2-7
CASTRRGSGANVLTF | TRBV6-5 | NA | TRBJ2-6
CASSLQPAGAWSETQYF | TRBV5-8 | NA | TRBJ2-5
CASSGSRLAINYNEQFF | TRBV19 | TRBD2 | TRBJ2-1
CASSLRTGGQHNEQFF | TRBV13 | TRBD1 | TRBJ2-1
CASTGKLNEQFF | TRBV25-1 | NA | TRBJ2-1
CASSRDILTGGNQPQHF | TRBV4-1 | NA | TRBJ1-5
CASSHERNGRIGELFF | TRBV6-2/TRBV6-3 | TRBD2 | TRBJ2-2
CATGQGDYEQYF | TRBV19 | TRBD1 | TRBJ2-7
CVSSEGQGAYEQYF | TRBV6-1 | TRBD1 | TRBJ2-7
CAISLIVRTVAFF | TRBV11-2 | NA | TRBJ1-1